These T cell receptor beta chains were read from a single sample in a study of T cells in tuberculosis. Profiled with immunoSEQ multiplex PCR; TCRdb holds only in-frame clones, not every one. The sample holds 31,000 or so clones; roughly 86% are singletons and the top ten take roughly 5%. Here the sequenced sample was PBMCs, taken at tuberculosis diagnosis. The source of these receptors is an adult with tuberculosis. Both conserved end residues are part of each CDR3. Not every row has a clone size; where given, it reads once, few, many or a size class.

TRBV6-6	.	CASSYERAKNIQYF
TRBV28	.	CASSLSASGNTIYF
TRBV27	.	CASKRTSAYEQYF
TRBV7-8	.	CASSSAGLDYEQYF
TRBV5-1	.	CASRAGGFQETQYF
TRBV19	.	CASSDRGGGTGELFF
TRBV19	.	CASSIDDRGRRGRANVLTF
TRBV11-2	.	CASSLFLGSPRNEQFF
TRBV9	.	CASSVEQDTQYF
TRBV5-6	.	CASSFSGTSGSQETQYF
TRBV5-8	.	CASSPRQGMNTEAFF
TRBV30	.	CAWKGNSPLHF
TRBV29-1	.	CSVPGGSSDIQYF
TRBV6-5	.	CASSPGTAKETQYF
TRBV5-6	once	CASSYRTSGEETQYF
TRBV5-1	.	CASSLSRGGPQLSDTQYF
TRBV29-1	.	CSGRDRVEETQYF
TRBV6-5	.	CASSYRRGEQYF
TRBV9	.	CASSVQDSHNSPLHF
TRBV5-1	.	CASSLDRFQNPGANVLTF
TRBV5-1	.	CASSSGQSRETQYF
TRBV6-1	.	CASSEVGWTGDQPQHF
TRBV25-1	.	CASSQPGTGAETQYF
TRBV6-1	.	CASSDTGGRDTQYF
TRBV4-1	.	CASSQGTGVREQFF
TRBV6-7	.	CASTGGEPHTDTQYF
TRBV6-5	.	CASSYDRGQYEQYF
TRBV18	.	CASSRTGYYNEQFF